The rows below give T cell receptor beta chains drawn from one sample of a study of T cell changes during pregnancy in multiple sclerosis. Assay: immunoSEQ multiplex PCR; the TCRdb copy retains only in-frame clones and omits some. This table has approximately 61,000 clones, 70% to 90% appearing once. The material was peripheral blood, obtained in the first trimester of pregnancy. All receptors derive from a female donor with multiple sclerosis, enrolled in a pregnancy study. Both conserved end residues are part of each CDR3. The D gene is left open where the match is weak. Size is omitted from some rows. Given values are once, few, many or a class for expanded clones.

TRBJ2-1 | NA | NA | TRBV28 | CASSIRRRDFYNEQFF | TGTGCCAGCAGTATTAGGAGGCGGGATTTTTACAATGAGCAGTTCTTC
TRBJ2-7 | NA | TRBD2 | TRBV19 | CASSIPSGSSPREQYF | TGTGCCAGTAGTATACCTAGCGGGAGTTCCCCGAGGGAGCAGTACTTC
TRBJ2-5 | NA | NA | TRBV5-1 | CASGLRLQGETQYF | TGCGCCAGCGGCCTCAGATTACAGGGAGAGACCCAGTACTTC
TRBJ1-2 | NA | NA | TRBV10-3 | CAISEWEHYGYTF | TGTGCCATCAGTGAGTGGGAGCACTATGGCTACACCTTC
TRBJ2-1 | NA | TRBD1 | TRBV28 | CASQGGSLYNEQFF | TGTGCCAGTCAAGGGGGCTCCTTATACAATGAGCAGTTCTTC
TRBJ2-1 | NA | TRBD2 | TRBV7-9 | CASSSRLAAYNEQFF | TGTGCCAGCAGCTCGAGACTAGCGGCGTACAATGAGCAGTTCTTC
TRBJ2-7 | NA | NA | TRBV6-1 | CASGQGPYEQYF | TGTGCCAGCGGTCAGGGCCCCTACGAGCAGTACTTC
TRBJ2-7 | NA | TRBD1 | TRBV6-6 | CASSPRGLGSYEQYF | TGTGCCAGCAGTCCCAGGGGGTTAGGCTCCTACGAGCAGTACTTC
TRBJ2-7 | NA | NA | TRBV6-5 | CASSYKYEQYF | TGTGCCAGCAGTTACAAGTACGAGCAGTACTTC
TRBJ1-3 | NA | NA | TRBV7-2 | CASSPRVGGNTIYF | TGTGCCAGCAGCCCCCGTGTCGGTGGAAACACCATATATTTT
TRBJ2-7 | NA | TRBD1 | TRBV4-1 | CASSQSDRGYEQYF | TGCGCCAGCAGCCAATCGGACAGGGGATACGAGCAGTACTTC
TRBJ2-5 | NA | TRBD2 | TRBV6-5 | CASSFGKRDVETQYF | TGTGCCAGCAGTTTCGGCAAGCGGGACGTGGAGACCCAGTACTTC
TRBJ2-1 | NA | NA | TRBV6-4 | CASSERSGSYNEQFF | TGTGCCAGCAGTGAAAGGAGCGGCTCCTACAATGAGCAGTTCTTC
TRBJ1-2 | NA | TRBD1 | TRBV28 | CASSLHGQGNYGYTF | TGTGCCAGCAGTTTACACGGACAGGGCAACTATGGCTACACCTTC
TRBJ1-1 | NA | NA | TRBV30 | CAWSVSGSVTEAFF | TGTGCCTGGAGTGTATCCGGGTCGGTCACTGAAGCTTTCTTT
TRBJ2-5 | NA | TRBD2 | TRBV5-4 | CASRSGTSGKEGTQYF | TGTGCCAGCAGAAGCGGGACTAGCGGGAAGGAAGGGACCCAGTACTTC
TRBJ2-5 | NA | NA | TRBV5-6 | CASSPALKADQETQYF | TGTGCCAGCAGCCCCGCACTCAAGGCGGACCAAGAGACCCAGTACTTC
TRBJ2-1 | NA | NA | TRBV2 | CASSEARGIGNEQFF | TGTGCCAGCAGTGAAGCGCGGGGCATAGGCAATGAGCAGTTCTTC
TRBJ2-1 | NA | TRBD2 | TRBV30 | CAWSPLAGSEYNEQFF | TGTGCCTGGAGTCCTCTAGCGGGAAGCGAATACAATGAGCAGTTCTTC
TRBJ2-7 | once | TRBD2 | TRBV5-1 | CASSLVGGPLEQYF | TGCGCCAGCAGCTTGGTGGGAGGGCCCCTCGAGCAGTACTTC
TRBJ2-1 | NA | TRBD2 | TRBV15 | CATSRDYLRASGSVGTYNEQFF | TGTGCCACCAGCAGAGATTATCTTCGTGCTAGCGGATCTGTCGGAACCTACAATGAGCAGTTCTTC
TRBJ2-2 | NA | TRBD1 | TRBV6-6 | CASSNTGGPGELFF | TGTGCCAGCAGTAACACAGGGGGCCCCGGGGAGCTGTTTTTT
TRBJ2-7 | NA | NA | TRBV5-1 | CASSLDGGPEQYF | TGCGCCAGCAGCTTGGACGGAGGGCCCGAGCAGTACTTC
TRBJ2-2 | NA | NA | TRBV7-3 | CASRAGQNTGELFF | TGTGCCAGCAGGGCCGGACAGAACACCGGGGAGCTGTTTTTT
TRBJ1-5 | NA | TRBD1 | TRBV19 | CASSIDRGLDQPQHF | TGTGCCAGTAGTATTGACAGGGGGCTGGATCAGCCCCAGCATTTT
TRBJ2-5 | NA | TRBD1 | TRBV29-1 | CSVDRGRETQYF | TGCAGCGTTGACAGGGGGCGGGAGACCCAGTACTTC
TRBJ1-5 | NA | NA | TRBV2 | CASSETGGNQPQHF | TGTGCCAGCAGCGAGACAGGAGGCAATCAGCCCCAGCATTTT
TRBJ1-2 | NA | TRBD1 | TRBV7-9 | CASSLRQGSDYGYTF | TGTGCCAGCAGCTTAAGACAGGGCTCGGACTATGGCTACACCTTC
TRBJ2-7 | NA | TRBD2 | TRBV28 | CASSFGASGSYEQYF | TGTGCCAGCAGTTTTGGGGCTAGCGGGTCCTACGAGCAGTACTTC